Following are 16 T cell receptor beta chains from one sample sequenced in a study of blood T cell repertoires in COVID-19. TCRdb keeps only in-frame clones here, not all; method: immunoSEQ multiplex PCR. In the table there are a few hundred thousand clones, approximately 91% of which are singletons. The sequenced sample was PBMCs or T cells enriched from blood (not recorded which). The receptors originated from a woman between 40 and 55 years old who had recovered from COVID-19.

As to this clone: An end of the junction does not agree with germline; a read error may underlie this. This chain links TRBV7-9 with TRBJ2-6, with D possibly being TRBD1 (5 bases). The CDR3 has 14 amino acids. CDR1 is SEHNR, CDR2 FQNEAQ, per germline (reference sequence). CDR3 region: CASSLEGRANVLTF. Written as DNA, the CDR3 is TGTGCCAGCAGCTTAGAGGGCAGGGCGAACGTCCTGACTTTC.

This clone was recorded only once. The chain joins TRBV7-9 to TRBJ2-1, with TRBD2 matching 10 bases. The junction had 5 bases not matched to a gene; V was cut back by 1 base and J by 8 bases. This CDR3 contains 15 residues. Looked up from germline, CDR1 is SEHNR and CDR2 is FQNEAQ (reference sequence). This chain's CDR3 is CASSLVLAGEDEQFF. In DNA, the CDR3 is TGTGCCAGCAGCTTAGTGCTAGCGGGAGAGGATGAGCAGTTCTTC.

The rearrangement links TRBV10-3 to TRBJ1-5, with a tentative D call TRBD1 (5 bases). The CDR3 is made up of 16 amino acids. Per the germline V gene, CDR1 is ENHRY and CDR2 is SYGVKD. Trimming stripped 3 bases from V and 4 bases from J, with 16 bases between. The CDR3, as DNA: TGTGCCATCAGTGATACAGAACAGGCCCTTAATCAGCCCCAGCATTTT. It yields the protein CAISDTEQALNQPQHF.

Notes on this clone: Other DNA sequences within the sample encode an identical CDR3. The genes are TRBV19 and TRBJ1-5; TRBD1 aligns across 9 bases. This CDR3 spans 13 amino acids. The V gene's germline CDR1 is LNHDA and CDR2 SQIVND (reference sequence). Trimming at V came to 6 bases and at J to 5 bases, leaving 2 bases not matched to a gene. In DNA form, the CDR3 reads TGTGCCAGTAGAGACAGGGGGGATCAGCCCCAGCATTTT. Protein sequence: CASRDRGDQPQHF.

The chain uses TRBV28 and TRBJ2-5, with TRBD1 identical over 10 bases. The CDR3 totals 13 residues. The J segment lost 4 bases and the V segment lost 8 bases, leaving 4 bases of the junction unmatched. Germline CDR1 and CDR2: MDHEN and SYDVKM. In DNA, the CDR3 is TGTGCCAGCGCGGGACAGGGGCTAGAGACCCAGTACTTC. This translates into CASAGQGLETQYF.

The chain recombines TRBV19 with TRBJ1-2; 9 bases fit TRBD1. The CDR3 spans 17 residues. Germline CDR1 is LNHDA and CDR2 is SQIVND (reference sequence). The V segment lost 4 bases and the J segment 4 bases; nucleotides outside the gene matches: 13. The DNA of the CDR3 is TGTGCCAGTAGTACGTACTTGTGGGACAGGGAGTTCTATGGCTACACCTTC. Translated: CASSTYLWDREFYGYTF.

The chain recombines TRBV6-5 with TRBJ1-1; 7 nucleotides line up with TRBD1. Germline V gives CDR1 MNHEY, CDR2 SVGAGI. With 2 bases clipped from V and 0 bases from J, the junction kept 6 bases outside the gene matches. The CDR3 has 16 amino acids. DNA for the CDR3: TGTGCCAGCAGTTACGCTTTGACAGGGATGAACACTGAAGCTTTCTTT. It yields the protein CASSYALTGMNTEAFF.

This clone was counted a single time. The genes are TRBV4-2 and TRBJ1-5, with 9 bases aligning to TRBD1. V lost 0 bases and J lost 6; bases outside the gene matches: 3. The CDR3 loop spans 15 amino acids. CDR1 is LGHNA and CDR2 is YNFKEQ in the germline V gene. The CDR3 reads CASSQDGTGSQPQHF. The DNA for the CDR3 is TGTGCCAGCAGCCAAGACGGGACAGGGAGTCAGCCCCAGCATTTT.

The V call is TRBV3-1 (or the pseudogene TRBV3-2), the J call TRBJ2-7; weak D call: TRBD2 (6 bases). The germline V and J ends were trimmed by 10 bases and 7 bases, with 20 bases remaining between them. Germline CDR1 LGHDT, CDR2 YNNKEL (reference sequence). This CDR3 region has 13 residues. CDR3 sequence reads: CATRPGGVREQYF. DNA for the CDR3: TGTGCCACCCGACCGGGCGGGGTGAGGGAGCAGTACTTC.

A single count supports this clone. The genes are TRBV9 and TRBJ2-3; 12 bases are shared with TRBD2. The germline V gene encodes CDR1 SGDLS and CDR2 YYNGEE. CDR3 length: 16 amino acids. J was trimmed by 5 bases and V by 2 bases; bases with no gene match: 6. The chain's CDR3 is CASSVQGLAGQDTQYF. CDR3 DNA sequence: TGTGCCAGCAGCGTGCAGGGACTAGCGGGTCAAGATACGCAGTATTTT.

This chain joins TRBV11-3 and TRBJ2-7; 8 bases line up with TRBD1. Germline values: CDR1 SGHNT, CDR2 YENEEA. Trimming took 5 bases from V and 2 from J; bases not matched to a gene: 5. The CDR3 contains 14 residues. Written as DNA, the CDR3 is TGTGCCAGCAGCCCAGGGACAGGACCCTACGAGCAGTACTTC. This sequence encodes CASSPGTGPYEQYF. Drawing the rest from reference TRBV11-3 and TRBJ2-7, the complete variable domain is EAGVVQSPRYKIIEKKQPVAFWCNPISGHNTLYWYLQNLGQGPELLIRYENEEAVDDSQLPKDRFSAERLKGVDSTLKIQPAELGDSAVYLCASSPGTGPYEQYFGPGTRLTVT.

The chain links TRBV2 to TRBJ1-3; D is uncertain. This CDR3 region has 14 residues. The germline V gene has CDR1 SNHLY and CDR2 FYNNEI. Between the trimmed V and J ends, which lost 6 bases and 0 bases, there was a span of 9 bases. CDR3 region: CASRRMLSGNTIYF. CDR3 in DNA: TGTGCCAGCAGGAGAATGCTCTCTGGAAACACCATATATTTT.

V usage is TRBV7-2 and J usage is TRBJ2-3; no clear D. Germline CDR1 SGHTA, CDR2 FQGNSA. V was shortened by 1 base and J by 2 bases, with 10 bases between the two germline ends. The CDR3 spans 15 residues. As DNA, the CDR3 is TGTGCCAGCAGCTTAGGTGTCAGTTTCACAGATACGCAGTATTTT. Amino acid sequence: CASSLGVSFTDTQYF.

In DNA form, the CDR3 reads TGTGCCAGCCGACCGACGGGGGAGAAGGAAAAACTGTTTTTT. This gives the protein CASRPTGEKEKLFF. The chain joins TRBV18 to TRBJ1-4, with D possibly TRBD1 on 5 matching bases. Germline CDR1 reads KGHSH; CDR2 reads LQKENI. Deletions cut 8 bases from V and 8 bases from J, with 18 bases between. This CDR3 has 14 amino acids.

In this sample, this clone turned up once. J is TRBJ1-3 and V is TRBV18; no definite D call. Germline assignment: CDR1 KGHSH and CDR2 LQKENI. The CDR3 is 17 residues long. The V gene lost 2 bases and the J gene lost 0 bases, with 14 bases spanning the gap. The CDR3 DNA is TGTGCCAGCTCACCAATCATGGGCCAATCCTCTGGAAACACCATATATTTT. Translation: CASSPIMGQSSGNTIYF.

The V and J genes are TRBV19 and TRBJ2-3; D ambiguous. The CDR3 has 13 amino acids. V was clipped by 6 bases and J by 2 bases, with 9 bases between them. Germline values: CDR1 LNHDA, CDR2 SQIVND (reference sequence). CDR3 in DNA: TGTGCCAGTAGGTCCTCCTCCACAGATACGCAGTATTTT. This sequence encodes CASRSSSTDTQYF.